The sequence of this T cell receptor (beta chain) was determined in a study of cytomegalovirus exposure and HLA in healthy donors. Only in-frame clones appear in the TCRdb table, and some are missing; sequencing was by immunoSEQ multiplex PCR. The sample lists around 220,000 clones, 80% to 90% seen once, with about 2.7% in the top ten. V gave up 6 bases and J gave up 1 base; unmatched junction bases: 2. In germline, CDR1 is SNHLY, CDR2 FYNNEI. The CDR3 runs to 14 residues. V is TRBV2 and J is TRBJ2-7; 11 bases line up with TRBD1. Material for sequencing was PBMCs. The sequence was collected from a woman aged 18 to 35 in good health and CMV-seronegative. For the CDR3, the DNA is TGTGCCAGCAGCGGGGACAGGGGGTCCTACGAGCAGTACTTC. Protein sequence: CASSGDRGSYEQYF.